Following are 8 T cell receptor beta chains from one sample sequenced in a study of CXCR3-negative and CXCR3-positive naive CD8 T cells. Points from the study as a whole: Against CXCR3-negative naive cells, CXCR3-positive naive cells showed more hydrophobic TRB CDR3s.

These TCRs' antigens remain unknown. The TRB cDNA libraries were prepared by 5' RACE with UMI labels. TCRdb reworked the 5' RACE reads into one entry per CDR3 protein, no DNA. The specimen's table records around 3,000 distinct CDR3 sequences. Specimen: naive CXCR3+ CD8+ T cells from blood. The sample's subset: CD45RO-CCR7+CD27+CD95- naive CD8+ T cells expressing CXCR3 (TNR3+). Receptors were obtained from a human donor in good health. Some clones in this sample may be carry-over from other donors' samples.

This clonotype ranks as medium-sized in terms of frequency. V and J are TRBV10-3 and TRBJ2-5. Germline loops: CDR1 ENHRY, CDR2 SYGVKD. The CDR3 sequence is 15 residues long. The CDR3: CAISESIDKTKTQYF.

According to its frequency, this clonotype is medium-sized. The J gene is TRBJ2-1, the V gene TRBV3-1. CDR1 LGHDT and CDR2 YNNKEL come from the germline V gene (reference sequence). The CDR3 spans 14 residues. CDR3 loop: CASSQVELDNEQFF.

The chain carries TRBV7-2 and TRBJ1-6. The germline V gene encodes CDR1 SGHTA and CDR2 FQGNSA. The CDR3 runs to 14 residues. The CDR3 here is CASSGPSGDSPLHF.

This clonotype is identified as medium-sized (0.01 to 0.1%) from frequency. The V and J genes are TRBV20-1 and TRBJ2-3; TCRdb's assignment of TRBD2 cannot be checked, as there is no DNA. This CDR3 is built from 15 residues. The germline CDR1 and CDR2 sequences are DFQATT and SNEGSKA (reference sequence). CDR3 amino acids: CSARDSAGGLDTQYF.

By frequency, this clonotype registers medium-sized (0.01 to 0.1%). This chain joins TRBV7-8 and TRBJ2-7; the D call of TRBD2 rests on TCRdb alone, since no DNA is present to check it. There are 14 residues in the CDR3. Germline CDR1 SGHVS, CDR2 FQNEAQ. The CDR3 sequence is CASSLVGLAYEQYF.

This clonotype is deemed medium-sized by its frequency. V gene TRBV15 combines with J gene TRBJ2-7; TCRdb's assignment of TRBD1 cannot be checked, as there is no DNA. This CDR3 contains 16 residues. Per the germline V gene, CDR1 is LNHNV and CDR2 is YYDKDF (reference sequence). The CDR3 loop reads CATSRVGGTAGYEQYF.

This clonotype is labeled medium-sized based on frequency. The chain uses TRBV19 and TRBJ1-3. CDR1 and CDR2 (germline): LNHDA, SQIVND (reference sequence). The CDR3 is made up of 15 amino acids. The chain's CDR3 is CASSIGPSPGNTIYF. The full variable domain, in which reference TRBV19 and TRBJ1-3 provide the parts outside the CDR3, is DGGITQSPKYLFRKEGQNVTLSCEQNLNHDAMYWYRQDPGQGLRLIYYSQIVNDFQKGDIAEGYSVSREKKESFPLTVTSAQKNPTAFYLCASSIGPSPGNTIYFGEGSWLTVV.

Its frequency marks this clonotype as medium-sized. CDR3 in amino acids: CASSQPQGFYGYTF. The rearrangement joins TRBV19 to TRBJ1-2; the D call from TCRdb, TRBD1, cannot be confirmed without DNA. The length of the CDR3 is 14 residues. CDR1 and CDR2 from the germline V gene are LNHDA and SQIVND (reference sequence).